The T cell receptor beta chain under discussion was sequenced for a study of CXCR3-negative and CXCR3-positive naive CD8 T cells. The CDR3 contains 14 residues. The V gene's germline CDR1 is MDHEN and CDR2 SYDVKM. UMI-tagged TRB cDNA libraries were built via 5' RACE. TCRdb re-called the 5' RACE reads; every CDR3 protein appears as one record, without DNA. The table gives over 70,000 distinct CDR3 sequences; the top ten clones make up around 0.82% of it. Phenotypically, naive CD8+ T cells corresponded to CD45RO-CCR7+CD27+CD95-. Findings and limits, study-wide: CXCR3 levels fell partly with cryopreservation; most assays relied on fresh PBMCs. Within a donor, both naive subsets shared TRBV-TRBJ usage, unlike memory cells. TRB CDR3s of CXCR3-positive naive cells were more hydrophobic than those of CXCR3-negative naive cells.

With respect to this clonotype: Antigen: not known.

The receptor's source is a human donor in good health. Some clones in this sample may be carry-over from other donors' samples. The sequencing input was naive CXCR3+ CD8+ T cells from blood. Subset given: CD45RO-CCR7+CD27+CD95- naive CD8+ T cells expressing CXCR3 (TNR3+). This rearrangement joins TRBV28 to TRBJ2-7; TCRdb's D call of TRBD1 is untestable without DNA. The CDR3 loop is CASSFTRGRSEQYF.